This TCR beta chain is from a study of TIL therapy for anti-PD-1-resistant metastatic lung cancer. About the research overall: Patients had a median age of approximately 56 years (range about 35-80). General study findings and limits: This highly selected cohort may not generalize to typical lung cancer patients. Many TIL product clones were absent from baseline tumor, suggesting clonal contraction.

As for this clone: Its antigen remains unidentified.

The time point here: pre-treatment sample, taken before nivolumab and TIL therapy. Tumor tissue came from excised metastases, mostly pleural nodules or supraclavicular lymph nodes. The immunoSEQ assay was v3. TCRdb keeps only in-frame clones here, not all; method: immunoSEQ multiplex PCR. The sample contains about 10,000 clones, 55% to 70% of which appear only once. The receptor comes from a person between 25 and 79 years old with non-small cell lung cancer. Sequenced here: tumor tissue, sampled at baseline.

DNA for the CDR3: TGTGCCAGCAGCCGGGGACTAGCGGGGACAGATACGCAGTATTTT. Translation gives CASSRGLAGTDTQYF. The rearrangement joins TRBV7-2 to TRBJ2-3, with TRBD2 identical over 13 bases. Germline trimming cut 5 bases from V and 3 bases from J; bases unmatched to any gene: 2. The CDR3 is made up of 15 amino acids. Germline CDR1 and CDR2: SGHTA and FQGNSA.